The rows below give T cell receptor beta chains drawn from one sample of a study of beta chain features in type 1 diabetes. Sequencing was performed with immunoSEQ multiplex PCR; in TCRdb, only in-frame clones are kept and a portion is missing. This sample has over 150,000 clones, with approximately 10% found just once. The sequenced sample consisted of central memory CD4+ T cells from blood. Receptor source: a man under 40 with type 1 diabetes. Each CDR3 is given with its conserved first and last residue. D genes are given only for firm matches. Expanded clones get a size class; other rows say once, few or many, or leave the size out.

TRBJ2-7 NA TRBV5-6 TRBD2 CASSLSKRGPSYEQYF TGTGCCAGCAGCTTGTCCAAGCGGGGCCCCTCCTACGAGCAGTACTTC
TRBJ1-1 few TRBV30 TRBD1 CAWSDPQGQPNTEAFF TGTGCCTGGAGTGATCCCCAGGGACAGCCGAACACTGAAGCTTTCTTT
TRBJ2-2 few TRBV27 TRBD2 CASSLLSSGAYTGELFF TGTGCCAGCAGTTTACTCTCTAGCGGGGCTTACACCGGGGAGCTGTTTTTT
TRBJ2-1 NA TRBV27 TRBD1 CATKLFGRQGQFF TGTGCCACTAAACTCTTTGGGAGACAGGGCCAGTTCTTC
TRBJ2-1 few TRBV29-1 TRBD2 CSVVRLAGANEQFF TGCAGCGTTGTTAGACTAGCGGGAGCTAATGAGCAGTTCTTC
TRBJ1-2 few TRBV28 NA CASTPSGNFNYGYTF TGTGCCAGCACCCCAAGCGGAAATTTTAACTATGGCTACACCTTC
TRBJ2-2 few TRBV7-9 NA CASTPREAGYTGELFF TGTGCCAGCACCCCTCGTGAGGCGGGATACACCGGGGAGCTGTTTTTT
TRBJ1-5 few TRBV5-6 TRBD1 CASSLSGTGVSQPQHF TGTGCCAGCAGCTTGAGCGGGACAGGGGTTTCTCAGCCCCAGCATTTT
TRBJ2-7 few TRBV7-8 NA CASSLLSRSSYEQYF TGTGCCAGCAGCTTGCTCTCGAGGAGCTCCTACGAGCAGTACTTC
TRBJ2-5 NA TRBV27 NA CASSLSRSETQYF TGTGCCAGCAGTTTGTCCAGGTCTGAGACCCAGTACTTC
TRBJ2-1 few TRBV11-1 TRBD1 CASSTGQGNEQFF TGTGCCAGCAGCACGGGACAGGGGAATGAGCAGTTCTTC
TRBJ2-3 NA TRBV4-3 NA CASSQEFSPLGADTQYF TGCGCCAGCAGCCAAGAATTCAGCCCGCTGGGCGCAGATACGCAGTATTTT
TRBJ1-1 few TRBV23-1 TRBD1 CASSQIYRGGESNTEAFF TGCGCCAGCAGTCAGATCTACAGGGGGGGAGAGTCGAACACTGAAGCTTTCTTT
TRBJ2-3 NA TRBV5-4 TRBD1 CASSLEGQGYTDTQYF TGTGCCAGCAGCTTGGAGGGACAGGGGTACACAGATACGCAGTATTTT
TRBJ2-3 few TRBV15 NA CATSRDREGGTQYF TGTGCCACCAGCAGAGATCGGGAAGGAGGTACGCAGTATTTT
TRBJ1-2 few TRBV5-1 TRBD1 CASSPGQGAEGYTF TGCGCCAGCAGTCCGGGACAGGGGGCGGAGGGCTACACCTTC
TRBJ1-1 NA TRBV6-6 NA CASSTRAGNTEAFF TGTGCCAGCAGTACAAGGGCGGGGAACACTGAAGCTTTCTTT
TRBJ2-1 NA TRBV28 NA CASSLNLRPRDEQFF TGTGCCAGCAGTTTAAATCTGCGCCCGAGGGATGAGCAGTTCTTC
TRBJ2-7 NA TRBV2 NA CASSEGRRMSDEQYF TGTGCCAGCAGTGAAGGGAGACGGATGAGCGACGAGCAGTACTTC
TRBJ1-1 NA TRBV30 NA CAWGSWGRANTEAFF TGTGCCTGGGGGTCGTGGGGGAGGGCGAACACTGAAGCTTTCTTT
TRBJ2-1 NA TRBV27 TRBD1 CASSRDRGVNEQFF TGTGCCAGCAGCCGGGACAGGGGAGTTAATGAGCAGTTCTTC
TRBJ1-2 many TRBV4-2 NA CASSQGKGGTFYGYTF TGTGCCAGCAGCCAGGGGAAAGGCGGGACGTTCTATGGCTACACCTTC
TRBJ2-5 NA TRBV5-5 NA CASSLAGETQYF TGTGCCAGCAGCTTGGCGGGGGAGACCCAGTACTTC
TRBJ2-5 NA TRBV28 TRBD1 CASILLGRGLGTQYF TGTGCCAGCATCTTGCTGGGCAGGGGGCTAGGGACCCAGTACTTC
TRBJ2-7 NA TRBV4-2 TRBD2 CASSQRGAAYEQYF TGTGCCAGCAGCCAGCGGGGGGCCGCCTACGAGCAGTACTTC
TRBJ2-5 NA TRBV15 TRBD1 CATSREATGVAETQYF TGTGCCACCAGCAGAGAAGCTACAGGGGTAGCAGAGACCCAGTACTTC
TRBJ2-4 few TRBV4-3 NA CASSQGRGLAKNIQYF TGCGCCAGCAGCCAAGGGCGGGGACTAGCCAAAAACATTCAGTACTTC
TRBJ2-7 NA TRBV2 TRBD2 CASSTGLAREQYF TGTGCCAGCAGCACCGGACTAGCGAGGGAGCAGTACTTC
TRBJ2-5 NA TRBV29-1 NA CSVDQGRGNPYF TGCAGCGTTGATCAAGGGAGGGGGAACCCGTACTTC